The T cell receptor beta chain described here comes from a study of human T cells and chemical hapten exposure. It was the library that attached unique molecular identifiers to individual cDNA molecules. Using its own MiXCR run on the RACE reads, TCRdb lists one record per CDR3 protein. There are under 45,000 distinct CDR3 sequences in the sample; 10% occur only once, and 27% lies in the top ten. The time point here: pre-sensitization, week 0. Treatment: therapeutic diphenylcyclopropenone sensitization with weekly scalp DPC. Total RNA was extracted from unfractionated whole blood. This clonotype was picked up a small number of times. This CDR3 has 13 residues. The V end lost 3 bases, the J end lost 9 bases, and 12 bases lay between the germline ends. The germline gives CDR1 LGHDT, CDR2 YNNKEL (reference sequence).

This sample comprised whole blood, obtained in connection with sensitization to the hapten diphenylcyclopropenone (DPC). The chain recombines TRBV3-1 with TRBJ2-4; D not certain. The sequence came from a man aged 50 to 60 with alopecia areata. Some clones in this sample may be carry-over from other donors' samples. The CDR3 bases are TGTGCCAGCAGCCATGCCGTCGCGAGCATTCAGTACTTC. It codes for CASSHAVASIQYF. The full variable domain, its missing parts supplied by reference TRBV3-1 and TRBJ2-4, is DTAVSQTPKYLVTQMGNDKSIKCEQNLGHDTMYWYKQDSKKFLKIMFSYNNKELIINETVPNRFSPKSPDKAHLNLHINSLELGDSAVYFCASSHAVASIQYFGAGTRLSVL.